The next 9 T cell receptor beta chains were all read from a single sample in a study of cytomegalovirus exposure and HLA in healthy donors. Vbeta (60) and Jbeta (13) primers were used in the PCR. Using immunoSEQ multiplex PCR, the repertoire was profiled, and TCRdb retains in-frame clones only, with some absent. The sample lists about 160,000 clones, almost 80% seen once, with roughly 9.3% in the top ten. Sequenced material: PBMCs. The receptor set was obtained from a man younger than 35 in good health and CMV-seropositive.

The chain carries TRBV19 and TRBJ1-1; no reliable D call. V was trimmed by 7 bases and J by 0 bases, leaving 12 bases between them. Germline loops: CDR1 LNHDA, CDR2 SQIVND (reference sequence). The CDR3 spans 14 residues. The CDR3 reads CASKMGTLNTEAFF. CDR3 nucleotides: TGTGCCAGTAAGATGGGCACATTGAACACTGAAGCTTTCTTT.

This sequence joins TRBV11-2 and TRBJ1-1; D remains unclear. The CDR3 is 14 amino acids. Germline V gene data show CDR1 as SGHAT and CDR2 as FQNNGV. V was pared by 1 base and J by 1 base, with 7 bases between. This CDR3 is CASSLGGSNTEAFF. The CDR3 nucleotides are TGTGCCAGCAGCTTAGGCGGGTCGAACACTGAAGCTTTCTTT.

The rearrangement links TRBV29-1 to TRBJ1-2; D is possibly TRBD1 (5 bases). Looked up from germline, CDR1 is SQVTM and CDR2 is ANQGSEA. There are 13 residues in the CDR3. Trimming took 7 bases from V and 6 from J, leaving 18 bases between them. CDR3 sequence (DNA): TGCAGCGCTGGCTGGGCAGGGCAGGATGGCTACACCTTC. Translating gives CSAGWAGQDGYTF.

The chain has TRBV6-5 and TRBJ2-1; D not certain. The V and J ends lost 4 bases and 6 bases respectively, with 10 bases between them. Germline V gene lookup returns CDR1 MNHEY and CDR2 SVGAGI. There are 13 residues in the CDR3. CDR3 sequence (DNA): TGTGCCAGCAGTTCCCTTTATCGCAATGAGCAGTTCTTC. Protein product: CASSSLYRNEQFF.

This clone has a single count. The chain joins TRBV28 to TRBJ2-7; possible D gene TRBD1, 5 bases. Germline V gene sequence: CDR1 MDHEN, CDR2 SYDVKM. The CDR3 is 12 residues long. V was pared by 10 bases and J by 0 bases, with 10 bases between. The CDR3 DNA reads as TGTGCCATCCGACAGAACTCCTACGAGCAGTACTTC. This codes for CAIRQNSYEQYF.

The gene calls are TRBV18 and TRBJ1-1; TRBD1 agrees at 7 bases. The ends lost 6 bases at V and 5 bases at J; junction bases unmatched: 12. There are 15 residues in the CDR3. Germline CDR1 KGHSH, CDR2 LQKENI. The CDR3: CASSPGEGALTEAFF. The CDR3, as DNA: TGTGCCAGCTCGCCCGGAGAGGGGGCTCTGACTGAAGCTTTCTTT.

V usage is TRBV5-1 and J usage is TRBJ2-3; no clear D. The CDR3 extends over 15 amino acids. V shed 4 bases and J shed 1 base, with 13 bases lying between them. Germline V gene data show CDR1 as SGHRS and CDR2 as YFSETQ. The CDR3 DNA follows: TGCGCCAGCAGCGAACATAGACGGGGCACAGATACGCAGTATTTT. This translates into CASSEHRRGTDTQYF.

The CDR3 is CASSLYGHSNTEAFF. The CDR3 nucleotides read TGTGCCAGCAGTTTATATGGACACTCGAACACTGAAGCTTTCTTT. The chain has TRBV27 and TRBJ1-1, with D possibly matching TRBD1 (5 bases). Trimming stripped 1 base from V and 1 base from J, with 10 bases between. The CDR3 is made up of 15 amino acids. The germline gives CDR1 MNHEY, CDR2 SMNVEV (reference sequence).

This clone was picked up a small number of times. The conserved closing phenylalanine or tryptophan is absent in this CDR3, likely reflecting a read error. The chain links TRBV6-1 to TRBJ1-6; 8 bases map to TRBD1. The CDR3 totals 16 residues. Germline V gene data show CDR1 as MNHNS and CDR2 as SASEGT. The V gene end was trimmed by 3 bases and the J gene end by 10 bases; junction bases not matched to a gene: 11. For the CDR3, the DNA is TGTGCCAGCAGTGAGGGGCCGGGACAGGTCGAATCACCCCTCCACCTT. The encoded protein is CASSEGPGQVESPLHL.